This TCR beta chain was identified during a study of T cell responses to AZD1222 COVID-19 vaccine. Study-level findings and limits: It was only after the peak T cell response that any repertoires were sampled. Within unmutated variant regions lay the reported targets of nearly half of spike-specific TCRs.

Measured with immunoSEQ multiplex PCR; TCRdb has only the in-frame clones, and not every one. In the table there are 130,000 to 150,000 clones, approximately 90% of which are singletons. Germline lookup yields CDR1 SGHTA and CDR2 FQGNSA. With 4 bases removed from V and 8 bases from J, the gap between germline ends came to 11 bases. The CDR3 runs 13 residues. On this clone: Its antigen is currently unknown.

The sequencing used peripheral blood, collected on day 0 of MenACWY control vaccination. This receptor was obtained from an adult in good health. The V call is TRBV7-2, the J call TRBJ2-2; D might be TRBD2 (5 bases). The chain's CDR3 is CASSSDWVGELFF. CDR3 sequence (DNA): TGTGCCAGCAGCTCGGACTGGGTGGGGGAGCTGTTTTTT.